The clone carrying this T cell receptor (beta chain) was observed many times. The data derive from a study of patients and donors after allogeneic stem cell transplantation. TCRdb re-analysed the RT-PCR reads in MiXCR, keeping a single row per CDR3 protein. This sample has hundreds of thousands of distinct CDR3 sequences, with roughly 17% found just once. The clonotype was recovered from a human donor who was either an allogeneic HSCT recipient or a stem cell or donor lymphocyte infusion donor (not recorded which). It is not recorded whose cells these are; they may come from a transplant donor. Material: blood, either unsorted or a sorted T cell fraction (not recorded which).

The CDR3 coding sequence is TGTGCCAGCAGCTTAGTTGACAGGGGCACCGGGGAGCTGTTTTTT. This translates into CASSLVDRGTGELFF. The chain couples TRBV7-2 to TRBJ2-2; 8 bases align to TRBD1. CDR3 length: 15 amino acids. J lost 4 bases, V lost 1 base, and 2 bases had no gene match. Germline V gene lookup returns CDR1 SGHTA and CDR2 FQGNSA.